The 26 T cell receptor beta chains listed next were all sequenced from one sample in a study of blood T cell repertoires in COVID-19. TCRdb's table, derived via immunoSEQ multiplex PCR, lists solely in-frame clones and lacks some. The table has about 120,000 clones, 85% seen once. Sequences were obtained from peripheral blood. These receptors all stem from an elderly man with active or convalescent COVID-19.

The V gene is TRBV9, the J gene TRBJ2-5; 9 bases match TRBD2. This CDR3 has 15 amino acids. The junction had 6 bases not matched to a gene; V was cut back by 4 bases and J by 2 bases. Germline V gene lookup returns CDR1 SGDLS and CDR2 YYNGEE. Here the CDR3 DNA reads TGTGCCAGCAGCCCGACTAGCGGCACACAAGAGACCCAGTACTTC. Its protein is CASSPTSGTQETQYF.

The chain carries TRBV6-2 or TRBV6-3 and TRBJ2-5; D perhaps matches TRBD2 (5 bases). The V gene lost 2 bases and the J gene lost 1 base, with 11 bases spanning the gap. In germline, CDR1 is MNHEY, CDR2 SVGEGT. The CDR3 length is 15 residues. CDR3 bases: TGTGCCAGCAGTTACGCGTCTAGCAGCCAAGAGACCCAGTACTTC. Its protein product is CASSYASSSQETQYF.

The chain couples TRBV3-1 (or the pseudogene TRBV3-2) to TRBJ1-1, with 11 positions matching TRBD1. The junction had 4 bases not matched to a gene; V was cut back by 0 bases and J by 4 bases. This CDR3 has 16 amino acids. The germline V gene encodes CDR1 LGHDT and CDR2 YNNKEL (reference sequence). This CDR3 is CASSQDPGTGGTEAFF. As DNA, the CDR3 is TGTGCCAGCAGCCAAGATCCCGGGACAGGGGGCACTGAAGCTTTCTTT.

The V call is TRBV4-3, the J call TRBJ1-1, with D perhaps matching TRBD1 (5 bases). The length of the CDR3 is 15 residues. The germline CDR1 and CDR2 sequences are LGHNA and YSLEER. Trimming shortened V by 0 bases and J by 2 bases, and 10 bases separated the two germline ends. As DNA, the CDR3 is TGCGCCAGCAGCCAAGATCGGACATACAACACTGAAGCTTTCTTT. It translates to CASSQDRTYNTEAFF.

V and J are TRBV5-6 and TRBJ1-2; tentative D call: TRBD1 (5 bases). V shed 4 bases and J shed 3 bases, with 19 bases lying between them. Germline V lookup: CDR1 SGHDT, CDR2 YYEEEE. The length of the CDR3 is 16 residues. DNA of the CDR3: TGTGCCAGCAGCCGGGACGGGAGTATTTACGACTATGGCTACACCTTC. It encodes CASSRDGSIYDYGYTF.

The chain employs TRBV9 and TRBJ2-1, with 7 bases matching TRBD2. Per the germline V gene, CDR1 is SGDLS and CDR2 is YYNGEE. Germline trimming cut 1 base from V and 8 bases from J; bases unmatched to any gene: 3. CDR3 length: 13 amino acids. DNA for the CDR3: TGTGCCAGCAGCGTATCGCGGGGGTATGAGCAGTTCTTC. Translating gives CASSVSRGYEQFF.

Here the CDR3 DNA reads TGCAGCGTACCCACAGGGGGTCCAGATACGCAGTATTTT. It encodes CSVPTGGPDTQYF. The rearrangement uses TRBV29-1 and TRBJ2-3; 8 positions match TRBD1. The CDR3 has 13 residues. Germline CDR1 reads SQVTM; CDR2 reads ANQGSEA. J lost 4 bases, V lost 6 bases, and 6 bases had no gene match.

The chain recombines TRBV5-5 with TRBJ1-1; 7 bases align to TRBD1. The CDR3 covers 14 residues. V was clipped by 0 bases and J by 10 bases; unmatched bases: 9. Germline-derived CDR1 and CDR2 are SGHKS and YYEKEE (reference sequence). The CDR3 region has the DNA TGTGCCAGCAGCTTGGTTGGGCAGGGGGTAGGAGCTTTCTTT. Encoded protein: CASSLVGQGVGAFF. Complete variable domain (other parts from reference TRBV5-5 and TRBJ1-1): DAGVTQSPTHLIKTRGQQVTLRCSPISGHKSVSWYQQVLGQGPQFIFQYYEKEERGRGNFPDRFSARQFPNYSSELNVNALLLGDSALYLCASSLVGQGVGAFFGQGTRLTVV.

The chain employs TRBV5-6 and TRBJ2-7, with TRBD1 matching over 8 bases. Losses at the gene ends were 2 bases for V and 3 bases for J; bases not matched to a gene: 10. CDR3 length equals 16 residues. Germline CDR1 is SGHDT and CDR2 is YYEEEE. The CDR3 reads CASSFQFAGGHYEQYF. In DNA form, the CDR3 reads TGTGCCAGCAGCTTCCAGTTTGCAGGGGGCCACTACGAGCAGTACTTC.

The chain recombines TRBV11-3 with TRBJ2-1; a possible D gene is TRBD2 (7 bases). V was trimmed by 4 bases and J by 5 bases, leaving 12 bases between them. Germline V lookup: CDR1 SGHNT, CDR2 YENEEA. This CDR3 has 14 residues. CDR3 in amino acids: CASSWRGGDNEQFF. In nucleotides, the CDR3 is TGTGCCAGCAGCTGGAGGGGGGGAGACAATGAGCAGTTCTTC.

The chain employs TRBV4-3 and TRBJ2-5; the match to TRBD1 covers 7 bases. The germline V gene has CDR1 LGHNA and CDR2 YSLEER. CDR3 length: 15 amino acids. The ends lost 2 bases at V and 2 bases at J; junction bases unmatched: 5. CDR3: CASSQNQGVQETQYF. As DNA, the CDR3 is TGCGCCAGCAGCCAAAACCAGGGGGTTCAAGAGACCCAGTACTTC.

J is TRBJ1-3 and V is TRBV30; D remains unclear. This CDR3 has 13 amino acids. Germline lookup yields CDR1 GTSNPN and CDR2 SVGIG (reference sequence). Trimming took 2 bases from V and 3 from J, leaving 8 bases between them. CDR3 amino acids: CAWSPLFGNTIYF. The CDR3 DNA sequence: TGTGCCTGGAGTCCCCTCTTTGGAAACACCATATATTTT.

The table lists this clone with a few counts. The genes are TRBV19 and TRBJ2-2, with D maybe TRBD2 (6 bases). Germline V gene lookup returns CDR1 LNHDA and CDR2 SQIVND (reference sequence). The CDR3 loop spans 13 amino acids. The V gene lost 6 bases and the J gene lost 5 bases, with 10 bases spanning the gap. The DNA of the CDR3 is TGTGCCAGTAGCCGAGGGACTACCGGGGAGCTGTTTTTT. Protein: CASSRGTTGELFF.

The J gene is TRBJ2-5, the V gene TRBV7-9, with 9 bases aligning to TRBD1. J gave up 5 bases and V 5 bases, and 9 bases lay outside the gene matches. CDR3 size: 15 residues. The germline gives CDR1 SEHNR, CDR2 FQNEAQ (reference sequence). CDR3 bases: TGTGCCAGCAGCCCTCCGACAGGGGGGAGGGAGACCCAGTACTTC. This encodes CASSPPTGGRETQYF.

The chain links TRBV18 to TRBJ1-4; 7 nucleotides match TRBD1. With 3 bases clipped from V and 8 bases from J, the junction kept 9 bases outside the gene matches. Germline V lookup: CDR1 KGHSH, CDR2 LQKENI. The CDR3 has 15 amino acids. CDR3 DNA sequence: TGTGCCAGCTCACCTCCACAGGGGAGAACCGAAAAACTGTTTTTT. Its protein product is CASSPPQGRTEKLFF.

The chain couples TRBV9 to TRBJ2-3, with TRBD2 matching over 8 bases. The V gene end was trimmed by 2 bases and the J gene end by 5 bases; junction bases not matched to a gene: 7. The CDR3 is made up of 15 amino acids. CDR1 and CDR2 (germline): SGDLS, YYNGEE. CDR3 sequence reads: CASSVRLATVDTQYF. In DNA, the CDR3 is TGTGCCAGCAGCGTTCGACTAGCGACAGTAGATACGCAGTATTTT.

This chain connects TRBV28 to TRBJ2-3, with TRBD1 identical over 12 bases. V dropped 3 bases and J dropped 2; count of bases not matched to a gene: 12. Looked up from germline, CDR1 is MDHEN and CDR2 is SYDVKM. There are 19 residues in the CDR3. The CDR3 sequence is CASSLTLGTGGASTDTQYF. The CDR3 region has the DNA TGTGCCAGCAGTTTGACTCTCGGGACAGGGGGCGCCTCCACAGATACGCAGTATTTT.

The rearrangement joins TRBV28 to TRBJ2-2; 9 bases are a match to TRBD1. J gave up 5 bases and V 5 bases, and 15 bases lay outside the gene matches. The CDR3 length is 18 residues. The germline CDR1 and CDR2 sequences are MDHEN and SYDVKM. CDR3 in DNA: TGTGCCAGCAGTCCACCAAGTCGAGGGACAGGGATAACCGGGGAGCTGTTTTTT. Translated: CASSPPSRGTGITGELFF.

V gene TRBV7-8 combines with J gene TRBJ1-5; 11 bases are shared with TRBD1. The CDR3 length is 16 residues. CDR1 and CDR2 from the germline V gene are SGHVS and FQNEAQ. Trimming took 5 bases from V and 7 from J; bases not matched to a gene: 10. CDR3 residues: CASSPAGQGARQPQHF. For the CDR3, the DNA is TGTGCCAGCAGCCCCGCAGGACAGGGGGCCAGACAGCCCCAGCATTTT.

This clone was seen once. The V call is TRBV7-2, the J call TRBJ2-3; weak D call: TRBD2 (7 bases). Trimming took 1 base from V and 4 from J, leaving 9 bases between them. From germline, CDR1 is SGHTA and CDR2 FQGNSA. The CDR3 length is 14 residues. CDR3: CASSLEGGADTQYF. DNA of the CDR3: TGTGCCAGCAGCTTAGAAGGGGGGGCAGATACGCAGTATTTT.

In DNA form, the CDR3 reads TGTGCCAGCAGCTATCCCACGTCCGGGGCAGGGGGAACCTACGAGCAGTACTTC. Protein sequence: CASSYPTSGAGGTYEQYF. The rearrangement uses TRBV11-2 and TRBJ2-7; TRBD1 matches at 7 bases. V was pared by 4 bases and J by 2 bases, with 17 bases of the junction left unmatched. The CDR3 has 18 amino acids. The germline gives CDR1 SGHAT, CDR2 FQNNGV. Supplemented by reference TRBV11-2 and TRBJ2-7, the full variable domain reads EAGVAQSPRYKIIEKRQSVAFWCNPISGHATLYWYQQILGQGPKLLIQFQNNGVVDDSQLPKDRFSAERLKGVDSTLKIQPAKLEDSAVYLCASSYPTSGAGGTYEQYFGPGTRLTVT.

This chain's CDR3 is CASSLPTSGNTDTQYF. In nucleotides, the CDR3 is TGTGCCAGCAGTTTACCAACTAGCGGGAACACAGATACGCAGTATTTT. This chain connects TRBV28 to TRBJ2-3; 10 nucleotides agree with TRBD2. The V and J ends lost 2 bases and 2 bases, in that order; junction bases with no gene match: 4. The CDR3 totals 16 residues. Per germline, CDR1 MDHEN and CDR2 SYDVKM.

This chain links TRBV30 with TRBJ2-3; a weak D match, TRBD2 (6 bases). The germline V gene encodes CDR1 GTSNPN and CDR2 SVGIG (reference sequence). The CDR3 length is 13 residues. The V and J ends lost 4 bases and 4 bases respectively, with 12 bases between them. The CDR3 nucleotides read TGTGCCTGGAACGGGAGATTTGCAGATACGCAGTATTTT. Translated: CAWNGRFADTQYF.

V gene TRBV7-2 combines with J gene TRBJ1-4; D possibly corresponds to TRBD1 (5 bases). Trimming removed 5 bases at V and 4 bases at J, with 8 bases between. Germline loops: CDR1 SGHTA, CDR2 FQGNSA. The CDR3 sequence is 13 residues long. The CDR3 nucleotides are TGTGCCAGCAGCCGACAGTTTAATGAAAAACTGTTTTTT. This sequence encodes CASSRQFNEKLFF.

J is TRBJ1-2 and V is TRBV15; 9 positions agree with TRBD1. V trimming: 4 bases; J trimming: 6 bases; junction bases outside the gene matches: 9. CDR1 and CDR2 (germline): LNHNV, YYDKDF (reference sequence). The CDR3 contains 15 residues. This CDR3 is CATSTRDRETDGYTF. The CDR3 nucleotides read TGTGCCACCAGCACGCGGGACAGGGAAACGGATGGCTACACCTTC.

Turning to this clone: The junction differs from germline at one of its ends, possibly a read error. The chain has TRBV7-2 and TRBJ2-1; TRBD2 matches at 8 bases. Germline V gene sequence: CDR1 SGHTA, CDR2 FQGNSA. The CDR3 totals 13 residues. The CDR3 nucleotides read TGTGCCAGCAGCGTCCTTTTAGCGGGGCCCCCCCTCTTC. Translation gives CASSVLLAGPPLF.